This record covers a single T cell receptor (beta chain). This entry comes from a study of blood T cell repertoires in COVID-19. Study at large: The United States, Italy and Spain provided the acute and convalescent COVID-19 samples. Nucleic acid was either cDNA or gDNA, and it came from T cells, B-cell-depleted T cells, or PBMCs.

CDR1 is SGHRS, CDR2 YFSETQ, per germline. The CDR3 loop spans 17 amino acids. Trimming pared 3 bases from V and 0 bases from J, leaving 16 bases between. Sequencing was performed with immunoSEQ multiplex PCR; in TCRdb, only in-frame clones are kept and a portion is missing. The table records 100,000 to 150,000 clones, about 88% of them present only once. The sequencing input was peripheral blood. This receptor was obtained from a human donor in a cohort sampled during active COVID-19. This chain links TRBV5-1 with TRBJ2-1, with D possibly matching TRBD2 (6 bases). The CDR3 DNA is TGCGCCAGCAGCTCCACCGGCGGGGTCTCCTCCTACAATGAGCAGTTCTTC. As protein: CASSSTGGVSSYNEQFF.